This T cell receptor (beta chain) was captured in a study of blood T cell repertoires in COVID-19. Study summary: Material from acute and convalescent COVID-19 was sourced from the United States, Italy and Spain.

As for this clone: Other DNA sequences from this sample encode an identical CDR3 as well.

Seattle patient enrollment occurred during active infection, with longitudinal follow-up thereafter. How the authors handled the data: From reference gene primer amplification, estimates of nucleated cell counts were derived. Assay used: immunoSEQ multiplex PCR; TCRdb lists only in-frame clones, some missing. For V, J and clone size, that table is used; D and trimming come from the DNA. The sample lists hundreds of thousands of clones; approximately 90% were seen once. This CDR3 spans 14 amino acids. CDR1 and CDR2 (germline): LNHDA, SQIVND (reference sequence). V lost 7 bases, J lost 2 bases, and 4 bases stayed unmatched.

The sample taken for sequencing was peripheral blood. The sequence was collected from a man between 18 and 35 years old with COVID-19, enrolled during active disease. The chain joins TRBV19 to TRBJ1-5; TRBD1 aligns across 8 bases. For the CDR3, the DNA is TGTGCCAGTACCCCGGGACAGGGCAATCAGCCCCAGCATTTT. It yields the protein CASTPGQGNQPQHF.